This T cell receptor beta chain was captured in a study of blood T cells in healthy people across ages. Every donor provided 7.5 to 10 milliliters of peripheral blood. This clonotype was seen a few times. One junction end does not reproduce the germline sequence, and a read error may be involved. Through a sample-barcoded 5' primer and a J-beta primer mix, a second PCR was run for roughly 7 to 11 cycles. TCRdb fed the 5' RACE reads into MiXCR, producing one record per CDR3 protein. The sample lists roughly 700,000 distinct CDR3 sequences, 25% occurring once. These same data were also listed under a study on T cells of mothers and their children.

Sequencing used blood. This sequence originates from a boy between 10 and 17 years old in good health.

The CDR3 sequence is CASSLVGDNYEQYF. The CDR3 bases are TGCGCCAGCAGCTTAGTGGGGGACAACTACGAGCAGTACTTC. The chain combines TRBV7-9 with TRBJ2-7; D is perhaps TRBD1 (6 bases). The CDR3 is made up of 14 amino acids. Germline lookup yields CDR1 SEHNR and CDR2 FQNEAQ (reference sequence).